The 32 T cell receptor beta chains below all came from one sample that was sequenced in a study of blood T cell repertoires in COVID-19. The assay was immunoSEQ multiplex PCR, and TCRdb's table has in-frame clones only and misses some. This table has tens of thousands of clones, roughly 90% appearing once. Material for sequencing was peripheral blood. These receptors were taken from a human donor in a cohort sampled during active COVID-19.

Here the CDR3 DNA reads TGTGCCAGCAAGGAGGTGGCAGAGACCCAGTACTTC. Encoded protein: CASKEVAETQYF. The rearrangement links TRBV2 to TRBJ2-5; perhaps TRBD2 as D (5 bases). V was pared by 7 bases and J by 4 bases, with 10 bases between. Germline V CDR1 and CDR2: SNHLY, FYNNEI. CDR3 length: 12 residues.

V is TRBV6-1 and J is TRBJ2-2, with TRBD2 matching over 10 bases. This CDR3 is built from 16 residues. Germline-derived CDR1 and CDR2 are MNHNS and SASEGT. V shed 4 bases and J 5 bases; nucleotides not matched to a gene: 7. Here the CDR3 reads CASSGLAGLRTGELFF. The CDR3, as DNA: TGTGCCAGCAGTGGACTAGCGGGTTTAAGGACCGGGGAGCTGTTTTTT.

This rearrangement joins TRBV13 to TRBJ1-1, with TRBD1 matching 11 bases. Germline trimming cut 5 bases from V and 7 bases from J; bases unmatched to any gene: 6. The CDR3 is 14 residues long. The germline V gene has CDR1 PRHDT and CDR2 FYEKMQ (reference sequence). The CDR3 sequence: CASSPGQGAIEAFF. The CDR3 nucleotides read TGTGCCAGCAGCCCCGGACAGGGGGCGATTGAAGCTTTCTTT.

The chain recombines TRBV21-1 with TRBJ2-1; TRBD2, as called in the table, went unchecked against the DNA. TRBV21-1 has pseudogene status. This CDR3 contains 15 residues. CDR3 amino acids: CASSKVPSGNNEQFF. The CDR3 bases are TGTGCCAGCAGCAAAGTCCCTAGCGGAAACAATGAGCAGTTCTTC.

V is TRBV5-1 and J is TRBJ2-2; D is uncertain. This CDR3 spans 13 amino acids. Germline V gene data show CDR1 as SGHRS and CDR2 as YFSETQ. Trimming removed 0 bases from V and 3 bases from J, with 3 bases in between. This CDR3 is CASSLADTGELFF. As DNA, the CDR3 is TGCGCCAGCAGCTTGGCGGACACCGGGGAGCTGTTTTTT.

Sample share makes this clone medium-sized. The chain has TRBV28 and TRBJ1-5; D gene unclear. CDR1 is MDHEN, CDR2 SYDVKM, per germline. V was pared by 6 bases and J by 6 bases, with 21 bases between. This CDR3 has 16 amino acids. The CDR3 loop is CASRPPGLRYSQPQHF. The DNA for the CDR3 is TGTGCCAGCAGGCCCCCGGGGTTAAGGTATTCTCAGCCCCAGCATTTT. Filled out from reference TRBV28 and TRBJ1-5, the complete variable domain reads DVKVTQSSRYLVKRTGEKVFLECVQDMDHENMFWYRQDPGLGLRLIYFSYDVKMKEKGDIPEGYSVSREKKERFSLILESASTNQTSMYLCASRPPGLRYSQPQHFGDGTRLSIL.

This chain uses TRBV5-1 with TRBJ1-1; D remains ambiguous. The CDR3 has 13 residues. CDR1 and CDR2 (germline): SGHRS, YFSETQ. V shed 7 bases and J shed 0 bases, with 10 bases lying between them. The CDR3 is CASQQVMNTEAFF. In nucleotides, the CDR3 is TGCGCCAGCCAGCAGGTAATGAACACTGAAGCTTTCTTT.

This clone was recorded only once. The CDR3 nucleotides are TGTGCCAGCACGGGACTACGAATGAAGCAGTTCTTC. It codes for CASTGLRMKQFF. The V and J genes are TRBV2 and TRBJ2-1, with 7 bases that match TRBD2. The germline CDR1 and CDR2 sequences are SNHLY and FYNNEI. J lost 11 bases, V lost 7 bases, and 8 bases had no gene match. The CDR3 covers 12 residues. Filled out from reference TRBV2 and TRBJ2-1, the complete variable domain reads EPEVTQTPSHQVTQMGQEVILRCVPISNHLYFYWYRQILGQKVEFLVSFYNNEISEKSEIFDDQFSVERPDGSNFTLKIRSTKLEDSAMYFCASTGLRMKQFFGPGTRLTVL.

V gene TRBV28 combines with J gene TRBJ1-5; D is uncertain. The CDR3 extends over 12 amino acids. V dropped 6 bases and J dropped 4 bases, with 7 bases sitting between them. Per germline, CDR1 MDHEN and CDR2 SYDVKM. The CDR3 region is CASRSQNQPQHF. The CDR3, as DNA: TGTGCCAGCAGGTCCCAAAATCAGCCCCAGCATTTT.

The chain has TRBV5-6 and TRBJ1-5; 11 bases are a match to TRBD1. The CDR3 is made up of 15 amino acids. In germline, CDR1 is SGHDT, CDR2 YYEEEE. Trimming removed 4 bases from V and 6 bases from J; junction bases left unmatched: 6. Here the CDR3 reads CASSTAGTGGQPQHF. The CDR3 DNA is TGTGCCAGCAGCACTGCCGGGACAGGGGGTCAGCCCCAGCATTTT.

V is TRBV9 and J is TRBJ1-1; TRBD1 agrees at 10 bases. V dropped 3 bases and J dropped 4; count of bases not matched to a gene: 6. The germline V gene has CDR1 SGDLS and CDR2 YYNGEE. The CDR3 length is 15 residues. The DNA for the CDR3 is TGTGCCAGCAGCGCTATCGGACAGGGGGGCACTGAAGCTTTCTTT. Residues: CASSAIGQGGTEAFF.

The V gene is TRBV27, the J gene TRBJ1-2; TRBD1 might be the D (5 bases). The CDR3 sequence is 14 residues long. Germline V CDR1 and CDR2: MNHEY, SMNVEV (reference sequence). The V end was cut by 6 bases, the J end by 7 bases, with 18 bases between. The CDR3 DNA reads TGTGCCAGCAGCCCCTCGACAGCATTCTCTGGCTACACCTTC. This gives the protein CASSPSTAFSGYTF.

This chain links TRBV5-1 with TRBJ2-1, with D unclear. Trimming removed 0 bases from V and 0 bases from J, with 7 bases in between. The CDR3 extends over 15 amino acids. Germline V gives CDR1 SGHRS, CDR2 YFSETQ. CDR3 protein: CASSLDLSSYNEQFF. Written as DNA, the CDR3 is TGCGCCAGCAGCTTGGACCTAAGCTCCTACAATGAGCAGTTCTTC.

The chain is built from TRBV27 and TRBJ1-4; D is undetermined. The CDR3 loop spans 12 amino acids. V lost 6 bases to trimming and J lost 8 bases, with 10 bases between them. Germline values: CDR1 MNHEY, CDR2 SMNVEV (reference sequence). The CDR3 DNA is TGTGCCAGCAGATCCCCGTTCGAAAAACTGTTTTTT. This sequence encodes CASRSPFEKLFF.

V and J are TRBV24-1 and TRBJ2-1, with 12 nucleotides matching TRBD2. V shed 4 bases and J 2 bases; nucleotides not matched to a gene: 8. The CDR3 totals 18 residues. Germline CDR1 reads KGHDR; CDR2 reads SFDVKD. The CDR3 loop is CATSDALAGGRTYNEQFF. The CDR3 nucleotides read TGTGCCACCAGTGACGCGCTAGCGGGAGGGCGCACCTACAATGAGCAGTTCTTC.

This clone was counted a single time. The chain joins TRBV19 to TRBJ2-7; D is perhaps TRBD2 (5 bases). The germline CDR1 and CDR2 sequences are LNHDA and SQIVND (reference sequence). V lost 0 bases to trimming and J lost 2 bases, with 11 bases between them. This CDR3 comprises 15 residues. The CDR3 sequence: CASSIDSSAAYEQYF. The CDR3 coding sequence is TGTGCCAGTAGTATAGATAGTAGCGCCGCCTACGAGCAGTACTTC.

V is TRBV28 and J is TRBJ1-3; a possible D gene is TRBD1 (6 bases). Germline CDR1 and CDR2: MDHEN and SYDVKM. The CDR3 sequence is 16 residues long. Trimming cost V 2 bases and J 8 bases, with 19 bases left between them. The CDR3 region has the DNA TGTGCCAGCAGTTTACCTCTTACAGGGAGCAAGGACACCATATATTTT. Protein: CASSLPLTGSKDTIYF.

The chain has TRBV10-3 and TRBJ1-2, with TRBD1 as a possible D gene (6 bases). Germline V CDR1 and CDR2: ENHRY, SYGVKD. The V and J ends lost 1 base and 5 bases respectively, with 17 bases between them. The CDR3 spans 16 residues. CDR3 bases: TGTGCCATCAGTGAGTGGACAGAGACGACGTCGTATGGCTACACCTTC. It is translated as CAISEWTETTSYGYTF.

The rearrangement links TRBV27 to TRBJ2-7, with 11 bases matching TRBD1. V dropped 6 bases and J dropped 4; count of bases not matched to a gene: 8. Germline assignment: CDR1 MNHEY and CDR2 SMNVEV (reference sequence). This CDR3 is built from 15 residues. Here the CDR3 reads CASSHIRDRGYEQYF. CDR3 nucleotide sequence: TGTGCCAGCAGCCACATCCGGGACAGGGGGTACGAGCAGTACTTC.

A remark on this clone: An end of the junction does not agree with germline; a read error may underlie this. The chain has TRBV2 and TRBJ2-1, with 12 bases that match TRBD2. The germline gives CDR1 SNHLY, CDR2 FYNNEI. The CDR3 loop spans 15 amino acids. The CDR3 here is CASREGTSGYNEQFF. The CDR3 region has the DNA TGTGCCAGCAGGGAAGGGACTAGCGGGTACAATGAGCAGTTCTTC. Together with reference TRBV2 and TRBJ2-1, the CDR3 gives the full variable domain: EPEVTQTPSHQVTQMGQEVILRCVPISNHLYFYWYRQILGQKVEFLVSFYNNEISEKSEIFDDQFSVERPDGSNFTLKIRSTKLEDSAMYFCASREGTSGYNEQFFGPGTRLTVL.

V gene TRBV7-3 combines with J gene TRBJ2-2; 11 bases fit TRBD2. CDR1 and CDR2 (germline): SGHTA, FQGTGA. This CDR3 is 17 amino acids long. Trimming removed 5 bases from V and 4 bases from J; junction bases left unmatched: 9. The CDR3 DNA reads TGTGCCAGCAGCCCCGTCCCGGGACTAGCGGTCACCGGGGAGCTGTTTTTT. Its protein product is CASSPVPGLAVTGELFF.

The chain combines TRBV4-3 with TRBJ2-1, with 7 bases fitting TRBD2. The CDR3 length is 17 residues. V lost 0 bases, J lost 3 bases, and 8 bases stayed unmatched. The germline V gene has CDR1 LGHNA and CDR2 YSLEER. In DNA form, the CDR3 reads TGCGCCAGCAGCCAAGATCCACGGGAGGCTCGCTACAATGAGCAGTTCTTC. Translated, it gives CASSQDPREARYNEQFF.

The genes are TRBV5-5 and TRBJ2-3; a weak D match, TRBD1 (5 bases). This CDR3 has 14 amino acids. From germline, CDR1 is SGHKS and CDR2 YYEKEE (reference sequence). The germline V and J ends were trimmed by 5 bases and 8 bases, with 18 bases remaining between them. The CDR3 nucleotides read TGTGCCAGCAGGTTGACAGTTACCCCCGGTACGCAGTATTTT. Residues: CASRLTVTPGTQYF.

This clone was seen more than once but under ten times. The J gene is TRBJ2-7, the V gene TRBV6-5, with D hard to call. Per the germline V gene, CDR1 is MNHEY and CDR2 is SVGAGI. This CDR3 has 12 residues. V was cut by 7 bases and J by 2 bases, with 9 bases left in between. CDR3 DNA sequence: TGTGCCAGCACCAGCGCGGCCTACGAGCAGTACTTC. Translating gives CASTSAAYEQYF.

The V gene is TRBV7-8, the J gene TRBJ2-7; possible D gene TRBD2, 5 bases. Deletions cut 5 bases from V and 3 bases from J, with 20 bases between. CDR3 length: 16 residues. The germline CDR1 and CDR2 sequences are SGHVS and FQNEAQ. Written as DNA, the CDR3 is TGTGCCAGCAGCCCGAGTCCTCGGGGATTGGACTACGAGCAGTACTTC. It encodes CASSPSPRGLDYEQYF.

This chain connects TRBV15 to TRBJ2-2; 7 nucleotides match TRBD1. The length of the CDR3 is 16 residues. Germline V gene data show CDR1 as LNHNV and CDR2 as YYDKDF (reference sequence). Trimming cost V 9 bases and J 0 bases; bases outside gene matches: 10. The CDR3 loop is CATRPRQGANTGELFF. CDR3 bases: TGTGCCACAAGGCCCCGGCAGGGGGCGAACACCGGGGAGCTGTTTTTT. Looking up the rest from reference TRBV15 and TRBJ2-2 gives the full variable domain: DAMVIQNPRYQVTQFGKPVTLSCSQTLNHNVMYWYQQKSSQAPKLLFHYYDKDFNNEADTPDNFQSRRPNTSFCFLDIRSPGLGDTAMYLCATRPRQGANTGELFFGEGSRLTVL.

The chain links TRBV5-5 to TRBJ2-4; D gene ambiguous. Germline V gene sequence: CDR1 SGHKS, CDR2 YYEKEE (reference sequence). V was clipped by 4 bases and J by 1 base, with 9 bases between them. CDR3 length equals 14 residues. CDR3 in DNA: TGTGCCAGCAGCCCAGTCCTGGCCAAAAACATTCAGTACTTC. Residues: CASSPVLAKNIQYF.

The genes are TRBV5-4 and TRBJ2-3, with 7 bases aligning to TRBD1. The CDR3 spans 16 residues. Germline values: CDR1 SGHNT, CDR2 YYREEE (reference sequence). The trim removed 0 bases at V and 0 bases at J, leaving 4 bases unmatched. The CDR3 sequence: CASSLDPGQSTDTQYF. CDR3 nucleotide sequence: TGTGCCAGCAGCTTGGACCCGGGACAGAGCACAGATACGCAGTATTTT.

The chain recombines TRBV6-5 with TRBJ2-3; no firm D call. CDR3 length: 15 amino acids. Germline-derived CDR1 and CDR2 are MNHEY and SVGAGI. The V end lost 2 bases, the J end lost 0 bases, and 9 bases lay between the germline ends. CDR3 nucleotide sequence: TGTGCCAGCAGTTACGGTCGGTCTAGCACAGATACGCAGTATTTT. This sequence encodes CASSYGRSSTDTQYF.

This chain connects TRBV19 to TRBJ2-7; 8 nucleotides align to TRBD1. The CDR3 extends over 17 amino acids. Germline V gene sequence: CDR1 LNHDA, CDR2 SQIVND (reference sequence). V dropped 6 bases and J dropped 0; count of bases not matched to a gene: 13. DNA of the CDR3: TGTGCCAGTAGCCGTGGGACAGGATCATTTACCTCCTACGAGCAGTACTTC. Its translation is CASSRGTGSFTSYEQYF.

V and J are TRBV7-3 and TRBJ2-1, with TRBD2 identical over 7 bases. The CDR3 spans 14 residues. V shed 5 bases, J shed 6 bases, and the junction held 7 bases outside the gene matches. Germline CDR1 and CDR2: SGHTA and FQGTGA. The chain's CDR3 is CASSTQPGGNEQFF. In DNA form, the CDR3 reads TGTGCCAGCAGCACACAACCGGGAGGCAATGAGCAGTTCTTC.

The chain recombines TRBV20-1 with TRBJ2-5, with TRBD2 matching 7 bases. Looked up from germline, CDR1 is DFQATT and CDR2 is SNEGSKA (reference sequence). V lost 3 bases and J lost 2; bases outside the gene matches: 12. The CDR3 sequence is 16 residues long. The CDR3 reads CSASSSASSGQETQYF. As DNA, the CDR3 is TGCAGTGCTAGTTCTTCTGCGTCTAGCGGACAAGAGACCCAGTACTTC.